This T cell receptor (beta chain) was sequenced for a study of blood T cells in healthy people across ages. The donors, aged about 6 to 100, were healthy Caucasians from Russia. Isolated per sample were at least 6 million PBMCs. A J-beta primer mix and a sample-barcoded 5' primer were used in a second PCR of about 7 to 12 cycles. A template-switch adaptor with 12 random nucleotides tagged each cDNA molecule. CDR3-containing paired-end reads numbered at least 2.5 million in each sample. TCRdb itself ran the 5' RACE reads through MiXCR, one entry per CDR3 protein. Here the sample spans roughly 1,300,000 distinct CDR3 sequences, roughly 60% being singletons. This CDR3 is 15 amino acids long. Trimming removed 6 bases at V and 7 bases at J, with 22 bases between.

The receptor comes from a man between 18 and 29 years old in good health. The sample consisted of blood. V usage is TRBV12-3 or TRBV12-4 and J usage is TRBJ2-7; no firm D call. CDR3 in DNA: TGTGCCAGCAGCGCCCCACTTCCGGCGACCCCGGAGCAGTACTTC. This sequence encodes CASSAPLPATPEQYF.